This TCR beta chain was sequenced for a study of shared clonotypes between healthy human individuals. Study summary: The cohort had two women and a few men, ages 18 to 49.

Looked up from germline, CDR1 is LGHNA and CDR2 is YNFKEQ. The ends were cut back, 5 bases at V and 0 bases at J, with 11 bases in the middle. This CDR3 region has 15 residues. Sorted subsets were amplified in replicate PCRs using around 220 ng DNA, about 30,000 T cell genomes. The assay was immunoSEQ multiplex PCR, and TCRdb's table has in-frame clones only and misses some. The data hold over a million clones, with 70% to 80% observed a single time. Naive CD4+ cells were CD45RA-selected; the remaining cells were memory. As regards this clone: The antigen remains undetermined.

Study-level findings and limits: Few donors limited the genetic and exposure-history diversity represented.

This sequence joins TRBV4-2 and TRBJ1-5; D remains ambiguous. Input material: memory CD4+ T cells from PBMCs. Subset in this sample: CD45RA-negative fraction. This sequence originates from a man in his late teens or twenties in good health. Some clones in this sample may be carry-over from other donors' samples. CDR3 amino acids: CASSNSAGSNQPQHF. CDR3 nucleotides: TGTGCCAGCAGCAATTCTGCGGGTAGCAATCAGCCCCAGCATTTT.